This entry lists 8 T cell receptor beta chains sequenced from one sample in a study of T cell changes during pregnancy in multiple sclerosis. Sequencing used immunoSEQ multiplex PCR; TCRdb keeps in-frame clones, though not all of them. The profile shows about 89,000 clones, approximately 95% of them singletons. This specimen was peripheral blood, taken after pregnancy. These receptors all come from a female donor in good health, enrolled as a control in a pregnancy study.

The chain carries TRBV5-1 and TRBJ2-1; 10 bases match TRBD2. The V segment lost 6 bases and the J segment 5 bases; nucleotides outside the gene matches: 5. Germline lookup yields CDR1 SGHRS and CDR2 YFSETQ. The CDR3 is made up of 14 amino acids. The CDR3 DNA sequence: TGCGCCAGCAAGAGCGGGAGGGCCCACAATGAGCAGTTCTTC. It yields the protein CASKSGRAHNEQFF. The full variable domain, with the rest looked up from reference TRBV5-1 and TRBJ2-1, is KAGVTQTPRYLIKTRGQQVTLSCSPISGHRSVSWYQQTPGQGLQFLFEYFSETQRNKGNFPGRFSGRQFSNSRSEMNVSTLELGDSALYLCASKSGRAHNEQFFGPGTRLTVL.

This chain connects TRBV29-1 to TRBJ2-3; TRBD2 aligns across 14 bases. V trimming: 5 bases; J trimming: 4 bases; junction bases outside the gene matches: 2. The CDR3 covers 14 residues. Germline V CDR1 and CDR2: SQVTM, ANQGSEA. The CDR3: CSVWGLAGADTQYF. In DNA form, the CDR3 reads TGCAGCGTTTGGGGACTAGCGGGAGCAGATACGCAGTATTTT.

CDR3 in amino acids: CATSPQVASGRWETQYF. CDR3 coding DNA: TGTGCCACCAGCCCCCAGGTGGCTAGCGGGAGGTGGGAGACCCAGTACTTC. The chain uses TRBV15 and TRBJ2-5; TRBD2 matches at 11 bases. The CDR3 spans 17 residues. V lost 5 bases and J lost 5; bases outside the gene matches: 13. CDR1 LNHNV and CDR2 YYDKDF come from the germline V gene (reference sequence).

The chain has TRBV5-4 and TRBJ2-7; tentatively, D is TRBD1 (6 bases). Deletions cut 1 base from V and 4 bases from J, with 12 bases between. CDR1 is SGHNT, CDR2 YYREEE, per germline (reference sequence). This CDR3 comprises 14 residues. CDR3 DNA: TGTGCCAGCAGCTTGTCAGGGGCGAGTTACGAGCAGTACTTC. Protein sequence: CASSLSGASYEQYF.

This chain connects TRBV2 to TRBJ2-5; 11 nucleotides match TRBD2. The CDR3 runs to 15 residues. The germline gives CDR1 SNHLY, CDR2 FYNNEI. With V trimmed by 3 bases and J by 3 bases, 3 bases remained unmatched. The CDR3 DNA reads as TGTGCCAGCAGTGATGTAGCGGGAGGGAAAGAGACCCAGTACTTC. This encodes CASSDVAGGKETQYF. The full variable domain, completed using reference TRBV2 and TRBJ2-5, is EPEVTQTPSHQVTQMGQEVILRCVPISNHLYFYWYRQILGQKVEFLVSFYNNEISEKSEIFDDQFSVERPDGSNFTLKIRSTKLEDSAMYFCASSDVAGGKETQYFGPGTRLLVL.

This chain uses TRBV9 with TRBJ2-4, with D maybe TRBD1 (6 bases). V lost 3 bases and J 1 base, leaving 11 bases between the germline ends. The CDR3 has 15 residues. Germline CDR1 reads SGDLS; CDR2 reads YYNGEE. The CDR3 nucleotides read TGTGCCAGCAGCGGAGGGGGAGTCGCCAAAAACATTCAGTACTTC. Protein product: CASSGGGVAKNIQYF.

The chain recombines TRBV6-5 with TRBJ2-1; D is unresolved. This CDR3 is built from 16 residues. Trimming removed 0 bases at V and 0 bases at J, with 9 bases between. The germline CDR1 and CDR2 sequences are MNHEY and SVGAGI. The CDR3 loop reads CASSYSRPSSYNEQFF. CDR3 coding DNA: TGTGCCAGCAGTTACTCGAGGCCGAGCTCCTACAATGAGCAGTTCTTC.

The chain combines TRBV29-1 with TRBJ2-1; possible D gene TRBD2, 6 bases. This CDR3 is 14 amino acids long. Trimming shortened V by 1 base and J by 5 bases, and 12 bases separated the two germline ends. Germline V gives CDR1 SQVTM, CDR2 ANQGSEA. The CDR3 is CSVEGGRRNNEQFF. CDR3 nucleotide sequence: TGCAGCGTTGAAGGAGGGAGGCGGAACAATGAGCAGTTCTTC.